What follows describes a single TCR beta chain. CDR1 SGHVS and CDR2 FNYEAQ come from the germline V gene. The CDR3 totals 17 residues. Trimming left V 2 bases short and J 3 bases short, with 19 bases between. These data originate in a study of blood T cell repertoires in COVID-19. Some clones are missing from TCRdb's copy, which holds only in-frame ones; the method was immunoSEQ multiplex PCR. This repertoire shows approximately 270,000 clones, approximately 83% found once; its top ten account for about 4.1%. This receptor was taken from a woman aged 25 to 39 who had recovered from COVID-19. Specimen: PBMCs or T cells enriched from blood (not recorded which). J is TRBJ1-1 and V is TRBV7-6, with D perhaps TRBD1 (5 bases). The CDR3 reads CASSLNPAGPVDTEAFF. The CDR3 DNA follows: TGTGCCAGCAGCTTAAATCCTGCAGGGCCGGTAGACACTGAAGCTTTCTTT.